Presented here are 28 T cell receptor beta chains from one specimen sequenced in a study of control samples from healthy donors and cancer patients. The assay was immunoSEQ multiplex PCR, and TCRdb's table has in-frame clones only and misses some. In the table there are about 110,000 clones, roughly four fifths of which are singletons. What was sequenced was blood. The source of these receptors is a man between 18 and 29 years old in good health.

As DNA, the CDR3 is TGCGCCAGCAGCCTTGCGGGGGGGCCGCAGGAGACCCAGTACTTC. As protein: CASSLAGGPQETQYF. This chain uses TRBV4-1 with TRBJ2-5, with 9 positions matching TRBD2. Germline assignment: CDR1 MGHRA and CDR2 YSYEKL. The CDR3 runs to 15 residues. The ends lost 4 bases at V and 5 bases at J; junction bases unmatched: 8.

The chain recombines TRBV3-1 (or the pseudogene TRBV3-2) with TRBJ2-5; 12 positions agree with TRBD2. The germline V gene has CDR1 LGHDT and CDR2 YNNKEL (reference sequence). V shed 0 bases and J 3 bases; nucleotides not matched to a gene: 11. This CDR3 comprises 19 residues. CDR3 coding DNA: TGTGCCAGCAGCCAAGATTTTCGGCTAGCGGGGGGGCGTGAAGAGACCCAGTACTTC. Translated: CASSQDFRLAGGREETQYF.

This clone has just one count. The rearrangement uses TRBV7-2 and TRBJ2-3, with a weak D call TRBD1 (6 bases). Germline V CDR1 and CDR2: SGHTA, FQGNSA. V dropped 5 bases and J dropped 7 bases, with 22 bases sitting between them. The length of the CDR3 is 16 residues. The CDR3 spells CASSPAGTPRENTQYF. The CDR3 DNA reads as TGTGCCAGCAGCCCGGCCGGGACACCGAGGGAGAATACGCAGTATTTT.

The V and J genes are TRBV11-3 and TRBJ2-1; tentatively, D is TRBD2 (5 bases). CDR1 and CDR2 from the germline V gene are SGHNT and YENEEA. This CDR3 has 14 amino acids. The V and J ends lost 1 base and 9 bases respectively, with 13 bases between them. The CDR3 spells CASSLGSGEGEQFF. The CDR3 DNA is TGTGCCAGCAGCTTAGGCTCAGGTGAGGGTGAGCAGTTCTTC.

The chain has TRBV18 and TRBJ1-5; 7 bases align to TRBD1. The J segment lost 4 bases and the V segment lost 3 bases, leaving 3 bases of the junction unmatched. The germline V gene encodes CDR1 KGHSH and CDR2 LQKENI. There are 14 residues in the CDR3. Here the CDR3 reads CASSPWDSNQPQHF. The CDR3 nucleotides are TGTGCCAGCTCACCCTGGGACAGTAATCAGCCCCAGCATTTT.

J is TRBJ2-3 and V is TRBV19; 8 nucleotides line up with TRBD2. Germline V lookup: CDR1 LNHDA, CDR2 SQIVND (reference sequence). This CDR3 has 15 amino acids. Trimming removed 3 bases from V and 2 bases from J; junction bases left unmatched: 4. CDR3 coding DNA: TGTGCCAGTAGTATTACGCGGGGGGCCACAGATACGCAGTATTTT. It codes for CASSITRGATDTQYF.

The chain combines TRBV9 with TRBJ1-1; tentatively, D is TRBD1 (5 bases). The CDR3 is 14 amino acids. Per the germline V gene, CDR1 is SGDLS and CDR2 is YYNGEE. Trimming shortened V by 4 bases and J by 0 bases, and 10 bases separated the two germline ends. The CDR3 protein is CASSTRGMNTEAFF. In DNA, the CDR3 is TGTGCCAGCAGCACTCGGGGGATGAACACTGAAGCTTTCTTT.

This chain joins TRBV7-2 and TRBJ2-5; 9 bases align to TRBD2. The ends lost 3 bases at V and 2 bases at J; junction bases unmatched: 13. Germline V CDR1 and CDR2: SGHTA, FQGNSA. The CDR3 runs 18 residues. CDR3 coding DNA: TGTGCCAGCAGCTTTAGCGGGGGATCTTTCCGGAAGCAAGAGACCCAGTACTTC. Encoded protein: CASSFSGGSFRKQETQYF.

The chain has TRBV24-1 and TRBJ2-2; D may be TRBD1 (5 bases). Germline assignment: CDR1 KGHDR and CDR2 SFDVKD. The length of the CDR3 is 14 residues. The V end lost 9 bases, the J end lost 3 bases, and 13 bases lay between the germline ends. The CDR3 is CATQGGADTGELFF. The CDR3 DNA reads TGTGCCACCCAAGGTGGGGCCGACACCGGGGAGCTGTTTTTT.

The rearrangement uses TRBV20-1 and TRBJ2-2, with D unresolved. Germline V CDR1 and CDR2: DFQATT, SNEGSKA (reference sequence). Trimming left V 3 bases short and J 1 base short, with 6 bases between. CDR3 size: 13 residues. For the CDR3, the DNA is TGCAGTGCTAGTTCCAGGAACACCGGGGAGCTGTTTTTT. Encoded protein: CSASSRNTGELFF.

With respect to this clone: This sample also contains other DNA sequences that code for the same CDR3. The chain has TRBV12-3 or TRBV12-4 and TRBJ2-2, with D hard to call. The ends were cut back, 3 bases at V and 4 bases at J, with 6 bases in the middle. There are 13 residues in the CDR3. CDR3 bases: TGTGCCAGCAGTTTGGGGTCCACCGGGGAGCTGTTTTTT. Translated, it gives CASSLGSTGELFF.

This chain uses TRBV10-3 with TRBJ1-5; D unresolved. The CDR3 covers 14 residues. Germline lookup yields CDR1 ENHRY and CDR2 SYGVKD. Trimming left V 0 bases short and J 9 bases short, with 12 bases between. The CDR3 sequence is CAISESGSQRPQHF. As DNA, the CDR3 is TGTGCCATCAGTGAGTCAGGATCGCAGAGGCCCCAGCATTTT.

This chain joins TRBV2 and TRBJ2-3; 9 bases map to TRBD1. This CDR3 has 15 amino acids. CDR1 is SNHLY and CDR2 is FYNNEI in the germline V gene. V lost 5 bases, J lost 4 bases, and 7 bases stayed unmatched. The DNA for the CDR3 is TGTGCCAGCAGTAGACAGGGGGTCGGATCAGATACGCAGTATTTT. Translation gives CASSRQGVGSDTQYF.

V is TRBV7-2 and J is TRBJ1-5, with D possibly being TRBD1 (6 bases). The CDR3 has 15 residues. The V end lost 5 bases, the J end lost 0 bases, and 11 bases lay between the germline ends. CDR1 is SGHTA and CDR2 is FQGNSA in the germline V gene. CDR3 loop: CASSPQGISNQPQHF. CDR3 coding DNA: TGTGCCAGCAGCCCCCAGGGGATTAGCAATCAGCCCCAGCATTTT.

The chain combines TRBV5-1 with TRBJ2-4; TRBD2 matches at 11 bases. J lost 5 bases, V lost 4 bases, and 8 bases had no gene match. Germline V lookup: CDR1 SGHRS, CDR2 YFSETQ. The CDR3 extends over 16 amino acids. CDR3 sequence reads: CASSPRPGLAENIQYF. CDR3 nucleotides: TGCGCCAGCAGCCCTAGACCGGGACTAGCGGAAAACATTCAGTACTTC.

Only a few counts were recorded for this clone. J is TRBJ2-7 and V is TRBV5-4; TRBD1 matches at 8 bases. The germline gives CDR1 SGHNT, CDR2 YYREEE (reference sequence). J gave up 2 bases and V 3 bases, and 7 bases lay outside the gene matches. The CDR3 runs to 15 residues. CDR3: CASSSPGQAPYEQYF. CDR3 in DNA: TGTGCCAGCAGCTCTCCGGGACAGGCCCCCTACGAGCAGTACTTC.

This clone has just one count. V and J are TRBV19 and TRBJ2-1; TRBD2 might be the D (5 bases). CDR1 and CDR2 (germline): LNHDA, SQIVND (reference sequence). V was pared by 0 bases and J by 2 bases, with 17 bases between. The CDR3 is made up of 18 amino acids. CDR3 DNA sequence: TGTGCCAGTAGTATAGATGGGGAAGCTGGACTCGCCTACAATGAGCAGTTCTTC. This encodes CASSIDGEAGLAYNEQFF.

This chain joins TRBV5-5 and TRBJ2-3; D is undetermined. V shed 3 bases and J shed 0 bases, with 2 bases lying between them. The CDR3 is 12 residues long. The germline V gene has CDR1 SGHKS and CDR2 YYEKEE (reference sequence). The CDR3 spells CASSYSTDTQYF. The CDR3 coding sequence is TGTGCCAGCAGCTATAGCACAGATACGCAGTATTTT.

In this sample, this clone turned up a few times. The CDR3 here is CAWSGTFYEQYF. The CDR3 DNA sequence: TGTGCCTGGAGTGGGACATTCTACGAGCAGTACTTC. The rearrangement links TRBV30 to TRBJ2-7, with D possibly being TRBD1 (5 bases). The V gene's germline CDR1 is GTSNPN and CDR2 SVGIG (reference sequence). V shed 1 base and J shed 3 bases, with 7 bases lying between them. This CDR3 has 12 amino acids.

For the CDR3, the DNA is TGTGCCAGCAGTGGGACAGGATCCACAGATACGCAGTATTTT. It codes for CASSGTGSTDTQYF. The rearrangement uses TRBV6-4 and TRBJ2-3; 7 positions agree with TRBD1. With 4 bases clipped from V and 2 bases from J, the junction kept 3 bases outside the gene matches. Germline V lookup: CDR1 MRHNA, CDR2 SNTAGT. This CDR3 spans 14 amino acids.

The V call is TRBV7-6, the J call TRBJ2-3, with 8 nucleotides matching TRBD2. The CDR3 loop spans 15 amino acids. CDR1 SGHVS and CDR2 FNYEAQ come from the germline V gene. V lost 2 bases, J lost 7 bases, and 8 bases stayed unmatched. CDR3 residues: CASSLRRGGGNTQYF. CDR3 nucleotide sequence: TGTGCCAGCAGCTTACGTCGGGGGGGCGGGAATACGCAGTATTTT.

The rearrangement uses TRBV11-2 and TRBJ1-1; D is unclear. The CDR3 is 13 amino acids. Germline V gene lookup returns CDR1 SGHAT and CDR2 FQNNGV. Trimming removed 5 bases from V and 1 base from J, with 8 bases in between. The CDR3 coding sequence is TGTGCCAGCAGCCGGGGATGGAACACTGAAGCTTTCTTT. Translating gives CASSRGWNTEAFF.

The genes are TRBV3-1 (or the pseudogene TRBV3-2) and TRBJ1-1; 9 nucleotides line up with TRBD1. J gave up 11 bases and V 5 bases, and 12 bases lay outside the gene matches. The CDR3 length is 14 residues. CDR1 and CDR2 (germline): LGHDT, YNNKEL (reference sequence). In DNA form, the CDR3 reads TGTGCCAGCAGCTCCACAGGGGGCCCATATGGGGCTTTCTTT. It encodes CASSSTGGPYGAFF.

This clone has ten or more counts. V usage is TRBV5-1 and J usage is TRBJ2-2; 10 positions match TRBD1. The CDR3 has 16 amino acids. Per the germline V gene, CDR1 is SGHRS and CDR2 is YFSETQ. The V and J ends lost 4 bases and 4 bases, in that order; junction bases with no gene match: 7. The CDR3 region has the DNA TGCGCCAGCAGCACCGGGACAGGGGTAGGCACCGGGGAGCTGTTTTTT. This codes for CASSTGTGVGTGELFF.

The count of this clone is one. The CDR3 region is CASSIAGGGTGELFF. CDR3 nucleotides: TGTGCCAGTAGTATAGCCGGGGGAGGCACCGGGGAGCTGTTTTTT. V and J are TRBV19 and TRBJ2-2; tentative D call: TRBD2 (6 bases). The CDR3 is 15 residues long. Germline loops: CDR1 LNHDA, CDR2 SQIVND (reference sequence). Trimming stripped 1 base from V and 4 bases from J, with 10 bases between.

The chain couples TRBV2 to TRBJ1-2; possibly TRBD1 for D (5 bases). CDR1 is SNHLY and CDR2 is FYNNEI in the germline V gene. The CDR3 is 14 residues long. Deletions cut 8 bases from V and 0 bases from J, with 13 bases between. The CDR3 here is CASSWDGSNYGYTF. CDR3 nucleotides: TGTGCCAGCTCCTGGGACGGTTCTAACTATGGCTACACCTTC.

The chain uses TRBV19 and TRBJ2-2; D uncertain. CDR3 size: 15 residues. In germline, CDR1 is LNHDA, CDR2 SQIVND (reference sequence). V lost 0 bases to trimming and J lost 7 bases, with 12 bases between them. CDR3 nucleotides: TGTGCCAGTAGTATAGATTCCTATGTCAGCGGGGAGCTGTTTTTT. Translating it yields CASSIDSYVSGELFF.

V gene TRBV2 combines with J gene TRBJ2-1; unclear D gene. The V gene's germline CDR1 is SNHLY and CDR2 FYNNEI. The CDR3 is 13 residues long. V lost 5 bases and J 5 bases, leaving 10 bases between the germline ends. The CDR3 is CASSFPVNNEQFF. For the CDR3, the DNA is TGTGCCAGCAGTTTCCCAGTTAACAATGAGCAGTTCTTC.